The entry that follows covers one TCR beta chain sequence. This entry is derived from a study of T-cell reconstitution after alpha-beta-depleted transplantation in children. The CDR3 runs to 16 residues. CDR1 and CDR2 (germline): ENHRY, SYGVKD. The V segment lost 7 bases and the J segment 2 bases; nucleotides outside the gene matches: 5. The TCRbeta library was prepared with unique molecular identifiers. MiXCR, applied by TCRdb to the PCR reads, yields one record per CDR3 protein. The sample has around 960,000 distinct CDR3 sequences, about 26% seen once. The rearrangement links TRBV10-3 to TRBJ2-2, with 12 bases that match TRBD2. The receptor was isolated from a boy in the first two years of life who had a stem cell transplant for SCID, so the T cells may come from the graft donor. Sample: PBMCs, mostly from graft donor cells, taken 360 days after TCRalphabeta/CD19-depleted stem cell transplant. The CDR3 DNA follows: TGTGCCATCATGAGGACTAGCGGGGCCAACACCGGGGAGCTGTTTTTT. It yields the protein CAIMRTSGANTGELFF.